This TCR beta chain was obtained from a study of cytomegalovirus exposure and HLA in healthy donors. Whole-study results and caveats: Near-uniform donor sequencing depth was presumed by presence/absence analyses. In an earlier analysis, about 90% or about 30%: the productive usage of most TCR beta V segments.

Per the germline V gene, CDR1 is SGHDT and CDR2 is YYEEEE. V lost 2 bases and J lost 0, with 12 bases in between. This CDR3 contains 16 residues. This clone has a single count. Antigen unknown. The PCR was carried out with 60 Vbeta primers and 13 Jbeta primers. TCRdb keeps only in-frame clones here, not all; method: immunoSEQ multiplex PCR. The sample carries about 190,000 clones, around three quarters recorded once. This receptor was taken from a woman younger than 30 in good health and CMV-seronegative. What was sequenced was PBMCs. This chain uses TRBV5-6 with TRBJ1-3; D remains unclear. For the CDR3, the DNA is TGTGCCAGCAGCTTTGATGGCTGGAGCTCTGGAAACACCATATATTTT. Translating gives CASSFDGWSSGNTIYF.